In this sample, the clone carrying this T cell receptor (beta chain) turned up many times. Its antigen is not identified. This sample is drawn from a study of T-cell reconstitution after alpha-beta-depleted transplantation in children. Study conclusions and caveats: T-cell numbers and diversity, one year after transplant, stemmed largely from T cells that were newly produced. Some patients' high day-60 TCRbeta diversity was attributed to recipient cells surviving conditioning. Several hundred graft clones that had expanded were reportedly the source of alpha-beta T cells about two months after transplant.

The CDR3 has 13 amino acids. The V end was cut by 6 bases, the J end by 4 bases, with 10 bases between. Preparation of the TCRbeta library was carried out with unique molecular identifiers. Via MiXCR, TCRdb re-called the PCR reads, giving one row per CDR3 protein. The sample has fewer than 400,000 distinct CDR3 sequences, approximately 23% seen once. This TCR derives from a male patient between 10 and 17 years old who had a stem cell transplant for acute lymphoblastic leukemia, so the T cells may come from the graft donor. The gene calls are TRBV12-3 or TRBV12-4 and TRBJ1-3; the D is unclear. Sequencing used PBMCs, mostly from graft donor cells, obtained 180 days after TCRalphabeta/CD19-depleted stem cell transplant. This CDR3 reads CASSQVGGNTIYF. The DNA of the CDR3 is TGTGCCAGCAGCCAGGTTGGAGGAAACACCATATATTTT.